Each of the 26 T cell receptor beta chains below was sequenced from the same sample in a study of T cell responses to AZD1222 COVID-19 vaccine. Repertoires were generated with immunoSEQ multiplex PCR, while TCRdb's copy carries only in-frame clones and drops some. Of about 140,000 clones in the sample, approximately 89% are singletons; the top ten hold around 3%. Specimen: peripheral blood, collected on day 0 of AZD1222 vaccination. Receptors originate from an adult in good health.

The chain uses TRBV11-2 and TRBJ2-5; tentative D call: TRBD2 (6 bases). The CDR3 loop spans 15 amino acids. The V end was cut by 5 bases, the J end by 4 bases, with 17 bases between. Germline V gene lookup returns CDR1 SGHAT and CDR2 FQNNGV. The CDR3 DNA reads TGTGCCAGCAGCCCCCCGCGGTGGAGGGGAGAGACCCAGTACTTC. This gives the protein CASSPPRWRGETQYF.

This chain links TRBV27 with TRBJ1-1; tentative D call: TRBD1 (6 bases). The CDR3 sequence is 17 residues long. The V and J ends lost 3 bases and 0 bases respectively, with 17 bases between them. Germline V gene data show CDR1 as MNHEY and CDR2 as SMNVEV (reference sequence). The CDR3 DNA follows: TGTGCCAGCAGTTTCTCCTCCAGGGGTAATTTGAACACTGAAGCTTTCTTT. Protein product: CASSFSSRGNLNTEAFF.

This sequence joins TRBV18 and TRBJ2-1; D gene unclear. CDR3 size: 16 residues. V dropped 6 bases and J dropped 0 bases, with 15 bases sitting between them. From germline, CDR1 is KGHSH and CDR2 LQKENI. The CDR3, as DNA: TGTGCCAGCTCGGCCGCTACCCCGAGCTCCTACAATGAGCAGTTCTTC. Residues: CASSAATPSSYNEQFF.

This chain joins TRBV7-3 and TRBJ1-1, with 8 bases matching TRBD1. J was trimmed by 1 base and V by 5 bases; bases with no gene match: 3. CDR1 and CDR2 (germline): SGHTA, FQGTGA. The CDR3 runs 14 residues. CDR3: CASSTQGGNTEAFF. Written as DNA, the CDR3 is TGTGCCAGCAGCACACAGGGGGGGAACACTGAAGCTTTCTTT.

The chain links TRBV6-5 to TRBJ1-5; 7 bases are a match to TRBD1. V lost 6 bases, J lost 8 bases, and 7 bases stayed unmatched. The CDR3 covers 13 residues. Germline CDR1 MNHEY, CDR2 SVGAGI. CDR3 sequence (DNA): TGTGCCAGCAGCGACAGGGAAGTTAAGCCCCAGCATTTT. Translation: CASSDREVKPQHF.

CDR3 in amino acids: CASSSRGGLNEQFF. The CDR3 nucleotides are TGTGCCAGCAGTTCCCGCGGGGGGCTAAATGAGCAGTTCTTC. This rearrangement joins TRBV28 to TRBJ2-1; 8 bases match TRBD2. The germline CDR1 and CDR2 sequences are MDHEN and SYDVKM. V lost 4 bases and J lost 7; bases outside the gene matches: 6. This CDR3 is 14 amino acids long.

DNA of the CDR3: TGCGCCAGCAGTGAGGTATTGGGCAATCAGCCCCAGCATTTT. This sequence encodes CASSEVLGNQPQHF. The V call is TRBV10-2, the J call TRBJ1-5; D not resolved. CDR3 size: 14 residues. The germline CDR1 and CDR2 sequences are WSHSY and SAAADI. Between the trimmed V and J ends, which lost 2 bases and 2 bases, there was a span of 7 bases.

V usage is TRBV7-9 and J usage is TRBJ2-2; D not certain. The CDR3 is 12 amino acids. From germline, CDR1 is SEHNR and CDR2 FQNEAQ (reference sequence). V was pared by 5 bases and J by 5 bases, with 6 bases between. Here the CDR3 reads CASSLYTGELFF. In nucleotides, the CDR3 is TGTGCCAGCAGCCTATATACCGGGGAGCTGTTTTTT. The full variable domain, in which reference TRBV7-9 and TRBJ2-2 provide the parts outside the CDR3, is DTGVSQNPRHKITKRGQNVTFRCDPISEHNRLYWYRQTLGQGPEFLTYFQNEAQLEKSRLLSDRFSAERPKGSFSTLEIQRTEQGDSAMYLCASSLYTGELFFGEGSRLTVL.

This clone was seen a single time. This sequence joins TRBV12-3 or TRBV12-4 and TRBJ1-1; no reliable D call. Trimming removed 5 bases at V and 4 bases at J, with 11 bases between. This CDR3 is 13 amino acids long. CDR3 region: CASSLLQTTEAFF. CDR3 coding DNA: TGTGCCAGCAGTCTCCTGCAGACCACTGAAGCTTTCTTT.

The chain carries TRBV3-1 (or the pseudogene TRBV3-2) and TRBJ1-1; no clear D. CDR1 and CDR2 (germline): LGHDT, YNNKEL (reference sequence). The V gene lost 2 bases and the J gene lost 5 bases, with 9 bases spanning the gap. This CDR3 has 13 residues. The CDR3 loop reads CASSQRGLTEAFF. The CDR3 nucleotides read TGTGCCAGCAGCCAAAGAGGGCTTACTGAAGCTTTCTTT.

V usage is TRBV29-1 and J usage is TRBJ1-2; TRBD1 is a possible D gene (5 bases). V gave up 4 bases and J gave up 4 bases, with 16 bases separating them. This CDR3 has 14 amino acids. CDR1 is SQVTM and CDR2 is ANQGSEA in the germline V gene. CDR3 residues: CSVAPGPSLYGYTF. The CDR3 region has the DNA TGCAGCGTTGCCCCGGGACCGAGTCTCTATGGCTACACCTTC.

The rearrangement links TRBV30 to TRBJ2-1; possible D gene TRBD2, 7 bases. Germline V gene lookup returns CDR1 GTSNPN and CDR2 SVGIG (reference sequence). With 0 bases removed from V and 7 bases from J, the gap between germline ends came to 16 bases. There are 15 residues in the CDR3. The CDR3 spells CAWSVHRGARNEQFF. CDR3 DNA: TGTGCCTGGAGTGTACATCGGGGGGCGAGGAATGAGCAGTTCTTC.

This clone was detected only once. The chain couples TRBV5-1 to TRBJ1-6; 7 positions match TRBD1. V shed 10 bases and J 7 bases; nucleotides not matched to a gene: 8. CDR3 length equals 13 residues. Germline CDR1 reads SGHRS; CDR2 reads YFSETQ. The CDR3 sequence is CASSTGQNSPLHF. The CDR3 nucleotides are TGCGCCTCATCGACAGGGCAGAATTCACCCCTCCACTTT. Based on the CDR3 plus reference TRBV5-1 and TRBJ1-6, the full variable domain is KAGVTQTPRYLIKTRGQQVTLSCSPISGHRSVSWYQQTPGQGLQFLFEYFSETQRNKGNFPGRFSGRQFSNSRSEMNVSTLELGDSALYLCASSTGQNSPLHFGNGTRLTVT.

This clone was found a few times. The chain links TRBV28 to TRBJ1-2; 7 bases are shared with TRBD1. CDR1 is MDHEN and CDR2 is SYDVKM in the germline V gene. V was clipped by 5 bases and J by 4 bases; unmatched bases: 4. The CDR3 consists of 13 residues. This CDR3 reads CASSPWDSYGYTF. The CDR3 DNA reads TGTGCCAGCAGTCCCTGGGACAGCTATGGCTACACCTTC.

V usage is TRBV7-2 and J usage is TRBJ1-1; D is unclear. The CDR3 has 15 residues. Germline V gene sequence: CDR1 SGHTA, CDR2 FQGNSA. Trimming cost V 2 bases and J 3 bases, with 13 bases left between them. Here the CDR3 DNA reads TGTGCCAGCAGCTTAAGGAGAAGGGTCGACACTGAAGCTTTCTTT. Translating it yields CASSLRRRVDTEAFF.

The genes are TRBV28 and TRBJ1-6, with a tentative D call TRBD1 (5 bases). Germline CDR1 reads MDHEN; CDR2 reads SYDVKM. V was pared by 10 bases and J by 5 bases, with 15 bases between. The CDR3 extends over 14 amino acids. The CDR3 DNA sequence: TGTGCCACTTGGTCCATAGGGGATAATTCACCCCTCCACTTT. Its protein product is CATWSIGDNSPLHF.

The chain joins TRBV19 to TRBJ2-1; D is ambiguous. Germline V lookup: CDR1 LNHDA, CDR2 SQIVND (reference sequence). This CDR3 region has 13 residues. Trimming cost V 7 bases and J 6 bases, with 13 bases left between them. CDR3 amino acids: CASMETNTNEQFF. Here the CDR3 DNA reads TGTGCCAGTATGGAAACCAACACCAATGAGCAGTTCTTC.

The rearrangement uses TRBV11-2 and TRBJ2-1, with 8 bases lining up with TRBD1. The CDR3 length is 14 residues. The V and J ends lost 1 base and 7 bases, in that order; junction bases with no gene match: 3. In germline, CDR1 is SGHAT, CDR2 FQNNGV. The CDR3: CASSLGTGINEQFF. In nucleotides, the CDR3 is TGTGCCAGCAGCTTAGGGACAGGGATAAATGAGCAGTTCTTC.

V is TRBV11-3 and J is TRBJ2-5; no clear D. The V gene's germline CDR1 is SGHNT and CDR2 YENEEA. Trimming shortened V by 1 base and J by 4 bases, and 7 bases separated the two germline ends. The CDR3 length is 13 residues. CDR3 coding DNA: TGTGCCAGCAGCTTAGTAGGGTTAGAGACCCAGTACTTC. It encodes CASSLVGLETQYF.

The chain links TRBV7-2 to TRBJ2-1, with D possibly TRBD2 on 6 matching bases. V gave up 5 bases and J gave up 3 bases, with 11 bases separating them. CDR3 length equals 14 residues. Germline CDR1 reads SGHTA; CDR2 reads FQGNSA. The CDR3 loop is CASSPRDFYNEQFF. CDR3 nucleotide sequence: TGTGCCAGCAGCCCAAGGGACTTCTACAATGAGCAGTTCTTC.

The CDR3 sequence: CASSVVTGNEQFF. The CDR3 nucleotides read TGTGCCAGCAGCGTAGTGACCGGGAATGAGCAGTTCTTC. The V call is TRBV9, the J call TRBJ2-1, with unresolved D. Germline CDR1 reads SGDLS; CDR2 reads YYNGEE. Deletions cut 0 bases from V and 7 bases from J, with 8 bases between. The CDR3 consists of 13 residues.

V is TRBV4-2 and J is TRBJ1-4; 10 bases line up with TRBD1. This CDR3 has 16 residues. The germline gives CDR1 LGHNA, CDR2 YNFKEQ. V shed 2 bases and J 10 bases; nucleotides not matched to a gene: 10. The CDR3 bases are TGTGCCAGCAGCCAACCTCCGGGACAGGGGCAGGCAAAACTGTTTTTT. Its protein product is CASSQPPGQGQAKLFF.

The CDR3 region has the DNA TGTGCCAGCAGCTACCAAGGGGCGGGGGGCTACGAGCAGTACTTC. Its protein is CASSYQGAGGYEQYF. The J gene is TRBJ2-7, the V gene TRBV7-6, with 8 bases matching TRBD2. V was clipped by 4 bases and J by 3 bases; unmatched bases: 8. Germline CDR1 and CDR2: SGHVS and FNYEAQ. The length of the CDR3 is 15 residues.

The chain employs TRBV6-2 or TRBV6-3 and TRBJ1-1; no clear D gene. The CDR3 is 16 amino acids. The germline CDR1 and CDR2 sequences are MNHEY and SVGEGT. Trimming left V 2 bases short and J 1 base short, with 14 bases between. The CDR3 nucleotides are TGTGCCAGCAGTTACGCGGCAGGTAAAGAGAACACTGAAGCTTTCTTT. This sequence encodes CASSYAAGKENTEAFF.

J is TRBJ1-5 and V is TRBV5-4; D ambiguous. CDR1 is SGHNT, CDR2 YYREEE, per germline (reference sequence). The V gene lost 0 bases and the J gene lost 5 bases, with 6 bases spanning the gap. The length of the CDR3 is 13 residues. CDR3 region: CASSLGADQPQHF. The CDR3 nucleotides read TGTGCCAGCAGCTTGGGCGCGGATCAGCCCCAGCATTTT.

The CDR3 is CASSTPPGRGRFNEQFF. CDR3 nucleotides: TGTGCCAGTAGTACCCCCCCAGGCAGGGGGCGCTTCAATGAGCAGTTCTTC. V is TRBV19 and J is TRBJ2-1; 8 nucleotides match TRBD1. CDR3 length: 17 amino acids. Trimming removed 4 bases from V and 6 bases from J; junction bases left unmatched: 14. The germline CDR1 and CDR2 sequences are LNHDA and SQIVND (reference sequence). The complete variable domain, with remaining parts taken from reference TRBV19 and TRBJ2-1, reads DGGITQSPKYLFRKEGQNVTLSCEQNLNHDAMYWYRQDPGQGLRLIYYSQIVNDFQKGDIAEGYSVSREKKESFPLTVTSAQKNPTAFYLCASSTPPGRGRFNEQFFGPGTRLTVL.